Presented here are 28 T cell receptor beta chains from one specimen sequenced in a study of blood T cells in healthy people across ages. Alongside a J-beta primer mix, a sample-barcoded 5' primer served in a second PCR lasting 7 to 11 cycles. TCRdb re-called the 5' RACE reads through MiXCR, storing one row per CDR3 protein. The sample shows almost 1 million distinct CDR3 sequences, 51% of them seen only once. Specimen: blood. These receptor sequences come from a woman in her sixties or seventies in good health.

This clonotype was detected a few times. For the CDR3, the DNA is TGTGCCAGCAGCTACGCGCCAACAGGGATAGATACGCAGTATTTT. Protein: CASSYAPTGIDTQYF. This chain joins TRBV7-2 and TRBJ2-3, with D possibly being TRBD1 (6 bases). V dropped 4 bases and J dropped 5 bases, with 16 bases sitting between them. The CDR3 is made up of 15 amino acids. CDR1 and CDR2 from the germline V gene are SGHTA and FQGNSA.

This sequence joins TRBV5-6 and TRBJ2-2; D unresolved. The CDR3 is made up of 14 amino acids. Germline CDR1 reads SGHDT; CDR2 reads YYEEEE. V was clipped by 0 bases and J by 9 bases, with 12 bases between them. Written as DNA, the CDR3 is TGTGCCAGCAGCTTGGATCTAGTAGCTCGGGAGCTGTTTTTT. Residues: CASSLDLVARELFF.

The CDR3: CASRIPLGGYTF. The CDR3, as DNA: TGTGCCAGCAGGATCCCCCTGGGGGGCTACACCTTC. The chain has TRBV28 and TRBJ1-2; D uncertain. V was pared by 6 bases and J by 8 bases, with 13 bases between. Germline V gene data show CDR1 as MDHEN and CDR2 as SYDVKM. The CDR3 totals 12 residues.

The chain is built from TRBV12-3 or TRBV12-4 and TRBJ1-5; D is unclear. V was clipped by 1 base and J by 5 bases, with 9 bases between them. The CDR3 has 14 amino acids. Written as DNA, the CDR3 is TGTGCCAGCAGTTTAGTTAGGTCCCATCAGCCCCAGCATTTT. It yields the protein CASSLVRSHQPQHF.

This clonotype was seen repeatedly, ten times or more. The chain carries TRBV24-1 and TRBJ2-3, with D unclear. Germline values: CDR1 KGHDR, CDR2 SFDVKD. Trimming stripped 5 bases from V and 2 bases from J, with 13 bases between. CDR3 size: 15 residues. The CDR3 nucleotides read TGTGCCACCAGTGTGGTTAGCCGAAACACAGATACGCAGTATTTT. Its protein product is CATSVVSRNTDTQYF.

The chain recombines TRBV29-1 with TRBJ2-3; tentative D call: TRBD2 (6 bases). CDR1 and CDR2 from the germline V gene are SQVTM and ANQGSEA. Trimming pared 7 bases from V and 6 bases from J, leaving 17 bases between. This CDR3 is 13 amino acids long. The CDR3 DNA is TGCAGCGACTCCAGGAGGCTAGCGGATACGCAGTATTTT. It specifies CSDSRRLADTQYF.

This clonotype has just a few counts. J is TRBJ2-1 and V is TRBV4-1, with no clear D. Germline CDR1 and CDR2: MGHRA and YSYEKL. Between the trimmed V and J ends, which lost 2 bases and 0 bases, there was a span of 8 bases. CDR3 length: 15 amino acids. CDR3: CASSQSERSYNEQFF. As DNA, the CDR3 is TGCGCCAGCAGCCAATCGGAGCGCTCCTACAATGAGCAGTTCTTC.

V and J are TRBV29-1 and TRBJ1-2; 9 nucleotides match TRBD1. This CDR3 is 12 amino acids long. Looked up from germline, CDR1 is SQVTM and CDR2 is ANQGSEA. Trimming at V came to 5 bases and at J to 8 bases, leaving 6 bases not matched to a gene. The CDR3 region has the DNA TGCAGCGTTACGACAGGGGGGGGAGGCTACACCTTC. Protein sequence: CSVTTGGGGYTF.

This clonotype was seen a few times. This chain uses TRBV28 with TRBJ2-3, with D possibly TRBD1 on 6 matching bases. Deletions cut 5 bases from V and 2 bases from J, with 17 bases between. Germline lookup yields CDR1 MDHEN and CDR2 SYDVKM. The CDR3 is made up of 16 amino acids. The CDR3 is CASSEKGVTYTDTQYF. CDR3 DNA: TGTGCCAGCAGTGAAAAGGGGGTTACCTACACAGATACGCAGTATTTT.

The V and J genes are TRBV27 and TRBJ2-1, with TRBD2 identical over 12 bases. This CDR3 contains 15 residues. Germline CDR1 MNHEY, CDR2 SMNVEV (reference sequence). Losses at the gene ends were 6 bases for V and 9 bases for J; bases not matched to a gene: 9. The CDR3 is CASSSGTSGLCEQFF. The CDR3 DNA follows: TGTGCCAGCAGCTCCGGGACTAGCGGGTTGTGTGAGCAGTTCTTC.

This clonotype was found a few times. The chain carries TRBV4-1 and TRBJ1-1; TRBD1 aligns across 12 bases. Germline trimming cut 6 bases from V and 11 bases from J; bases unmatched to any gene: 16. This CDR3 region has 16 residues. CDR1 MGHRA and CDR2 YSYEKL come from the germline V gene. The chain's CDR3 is CASRLYPGQGALTAFF. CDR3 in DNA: TGCGCCAGCAGACTTTATCCGGGACAGGGGGCTTTGACGGCTTTCTTT.

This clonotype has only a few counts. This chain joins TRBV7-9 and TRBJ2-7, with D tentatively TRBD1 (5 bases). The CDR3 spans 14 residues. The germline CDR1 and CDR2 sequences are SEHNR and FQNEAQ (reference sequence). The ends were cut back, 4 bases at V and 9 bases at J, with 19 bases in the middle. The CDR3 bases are TGTGCCAGCAGCTCCGAAAGACAGATATCTGGGCAGTACTTC. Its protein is CASSSERQISGQYF.

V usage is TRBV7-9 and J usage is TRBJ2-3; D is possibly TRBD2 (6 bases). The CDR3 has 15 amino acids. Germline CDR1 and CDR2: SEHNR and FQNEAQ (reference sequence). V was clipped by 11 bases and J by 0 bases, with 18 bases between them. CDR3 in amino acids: CAGDRDSSSTDTQYF. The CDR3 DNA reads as TGTGCCGGAGACCGGGACTCGTCTAGCACAGATACGCAGTATTTT.

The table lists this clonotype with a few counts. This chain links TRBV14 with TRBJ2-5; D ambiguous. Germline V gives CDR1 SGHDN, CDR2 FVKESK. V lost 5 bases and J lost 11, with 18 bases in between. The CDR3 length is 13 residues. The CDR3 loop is CASSTNAVNEQYF. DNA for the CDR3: TGTGCCAGCAGCACCAACGCCGTAAATGAGCAGTACTTC. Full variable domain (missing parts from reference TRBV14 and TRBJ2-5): EAGVTQFPSHSVIEKGQTVTLRCDPISGHDNLYWYRRVMGKEIKFLLHFVKESKQDESGMPNNRFLAERTGGTYSTLKVQPAELEDSGVYFCASSTNAVNEQYFGPGTRLLVL.

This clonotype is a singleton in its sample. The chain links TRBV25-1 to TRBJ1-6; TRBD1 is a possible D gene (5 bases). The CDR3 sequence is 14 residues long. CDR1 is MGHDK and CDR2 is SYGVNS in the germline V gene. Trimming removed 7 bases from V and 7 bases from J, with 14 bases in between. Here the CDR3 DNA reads TGTGCCAGCACGTCGGGGCTAGGGAATTCACCCCTCCACTTT. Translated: CASTSGLGNSPLHF.

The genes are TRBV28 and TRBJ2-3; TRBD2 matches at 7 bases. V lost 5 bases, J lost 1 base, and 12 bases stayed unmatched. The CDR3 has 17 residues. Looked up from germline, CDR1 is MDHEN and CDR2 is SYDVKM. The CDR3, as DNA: TGTGCCAGCAGTAGGGCGACCCTAGCGGAGGGCACAGATACGCAGTATTTT. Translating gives CASSRATLAEGTDTQYF.

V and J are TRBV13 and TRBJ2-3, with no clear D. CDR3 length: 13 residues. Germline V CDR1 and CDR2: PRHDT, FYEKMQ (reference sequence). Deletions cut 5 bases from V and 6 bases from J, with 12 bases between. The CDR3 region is CASSIRRRDTQYF. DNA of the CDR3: TGTGCCAGCAGCATACGGCGTAGGGATACGCAGTATTTT.

As DNA, the CDR3 is TGCGCCAGCAGCCAAGATGGACAGGGGGATTCACCCCTCCACTTT. Translating it yields CASSQDGQGDSPLHF. The V and J genes are TRBV4-3 and TRBJ1-6; TRBD1 agrees at 10 bases. V trimming: 0 bases; J trimming: 8 bases; junction bases outside the gene matches: 1. The CDR3 runs to 15 residues. Germline CDR1 reads LGHNA; CDR2 reads YSLEER.

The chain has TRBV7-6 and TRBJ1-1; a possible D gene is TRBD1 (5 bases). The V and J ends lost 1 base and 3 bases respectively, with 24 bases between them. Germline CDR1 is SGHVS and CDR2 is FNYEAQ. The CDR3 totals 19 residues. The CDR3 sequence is CASSLGSGQGGNRDTEAFF. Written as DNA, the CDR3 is TGTGCCAGCAGCTTAGGGTCGGGGCAGGGAGGTAATCGGGACACTGAAGCTTTCTTT.

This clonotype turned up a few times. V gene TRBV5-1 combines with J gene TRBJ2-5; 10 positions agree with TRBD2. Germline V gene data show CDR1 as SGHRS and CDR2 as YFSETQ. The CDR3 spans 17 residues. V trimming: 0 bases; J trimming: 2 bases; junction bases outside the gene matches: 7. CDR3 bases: TGCGCCAGCAGCTTGGGGAGCGGGAGGGCCTTTCAAGAGACCCAGTACTTC. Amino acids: CASSLGSGRAFQETQYF.

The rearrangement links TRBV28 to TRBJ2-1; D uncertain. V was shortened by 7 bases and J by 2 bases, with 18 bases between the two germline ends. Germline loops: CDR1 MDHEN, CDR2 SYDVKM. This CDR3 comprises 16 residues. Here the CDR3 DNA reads TGTGCCAGCACTCAAAGGCCTGGAGAGCCCTACAATGAGCAGTTCTTC. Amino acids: CASTQRPGEPYNEQFF.

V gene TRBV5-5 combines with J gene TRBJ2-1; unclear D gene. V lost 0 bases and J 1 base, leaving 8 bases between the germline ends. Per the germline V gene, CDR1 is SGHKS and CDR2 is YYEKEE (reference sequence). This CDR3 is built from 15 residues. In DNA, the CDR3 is TGTGCCAGCAGCTTGGGGCAGTGGTCCTACAATGAGCAGTTCTTC. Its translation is CASSLGQWSYNEQFF.

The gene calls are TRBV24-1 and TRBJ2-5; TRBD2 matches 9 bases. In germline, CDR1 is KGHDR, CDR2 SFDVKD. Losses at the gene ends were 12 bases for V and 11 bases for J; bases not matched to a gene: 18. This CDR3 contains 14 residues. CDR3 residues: CAAAPAGGGNEQYF. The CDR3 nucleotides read TGTGCCGCGGCTCCAGCGGGAGGAGGTAATGAGCAGTACTTC.

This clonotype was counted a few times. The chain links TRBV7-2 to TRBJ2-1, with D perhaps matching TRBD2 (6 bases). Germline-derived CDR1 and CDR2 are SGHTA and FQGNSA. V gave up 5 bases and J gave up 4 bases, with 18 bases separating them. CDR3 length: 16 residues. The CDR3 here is CASSLGTRWGYNEQFF. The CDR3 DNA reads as TGTGCCAGCAGCCTAGGGACTCGTTGGGGGTACAATGAGCAGTTCTTC.

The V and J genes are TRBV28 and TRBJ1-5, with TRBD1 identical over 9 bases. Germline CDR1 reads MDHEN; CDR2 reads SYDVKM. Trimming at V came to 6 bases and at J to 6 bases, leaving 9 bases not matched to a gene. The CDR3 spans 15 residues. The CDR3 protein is CASSIPGQGIQPQHF. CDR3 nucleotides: TGTGCCAGCAGCATACCGGGACAGGGAATTCAGCCCCAGCATTTT.

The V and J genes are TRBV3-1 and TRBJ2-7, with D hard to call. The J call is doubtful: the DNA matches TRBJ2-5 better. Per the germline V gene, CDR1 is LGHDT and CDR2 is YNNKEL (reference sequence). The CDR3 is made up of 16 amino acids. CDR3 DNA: TGTGCCAGCAGCCAAGATCTCATAGGGAATCAGGAGACCCAGTACTTC. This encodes CASSQDLIGNQETQYF.

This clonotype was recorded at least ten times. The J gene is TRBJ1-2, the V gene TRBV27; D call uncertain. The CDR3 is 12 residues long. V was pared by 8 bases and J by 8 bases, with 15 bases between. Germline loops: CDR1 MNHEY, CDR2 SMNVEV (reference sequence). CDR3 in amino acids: CASSDRWGGYTF. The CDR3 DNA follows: TGTGCCAGCTCCGACCGCTGGGGAGGCTACACCTTC.

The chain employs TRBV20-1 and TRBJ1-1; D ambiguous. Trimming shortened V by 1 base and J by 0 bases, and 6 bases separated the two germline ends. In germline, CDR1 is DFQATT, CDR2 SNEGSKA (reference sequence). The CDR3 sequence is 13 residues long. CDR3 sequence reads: CSARATVNTEAFF. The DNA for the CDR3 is TGCAGTGCTAGAGCGACGGTGAACACTGAAGCTTTCTTT.